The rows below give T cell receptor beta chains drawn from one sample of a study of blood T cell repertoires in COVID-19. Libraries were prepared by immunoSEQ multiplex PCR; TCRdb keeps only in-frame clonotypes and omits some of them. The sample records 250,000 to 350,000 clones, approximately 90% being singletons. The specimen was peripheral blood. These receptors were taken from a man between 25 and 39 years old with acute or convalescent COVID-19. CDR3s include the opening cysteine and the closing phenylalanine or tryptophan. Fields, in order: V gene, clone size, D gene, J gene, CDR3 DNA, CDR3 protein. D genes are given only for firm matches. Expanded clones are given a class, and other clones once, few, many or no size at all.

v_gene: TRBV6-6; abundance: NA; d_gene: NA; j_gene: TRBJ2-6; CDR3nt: TGTGCCAGCAGTCCCCCGGGGTCTGGGGCCAACGTCCTGACTTTC; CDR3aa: CASSPPGSGANVLTF
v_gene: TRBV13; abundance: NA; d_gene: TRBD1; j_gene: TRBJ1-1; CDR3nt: TGTGCCAGCAGCCCACCCCGGGACAGAGCTGAAGCTTTCTTT; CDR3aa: CASSPPRDRAEAFF
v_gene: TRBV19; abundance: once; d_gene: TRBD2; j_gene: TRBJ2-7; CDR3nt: TGTGCCAGTAGTATAAGGACTAGCGGGGGTTCCTACGAGCAGTACTTC; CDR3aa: CASSIRTSGGSYEQYF
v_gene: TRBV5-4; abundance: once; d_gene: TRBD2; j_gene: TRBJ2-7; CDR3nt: TGTGCCAGCAGCCACGGCAAGGGACTAGCGGGATTACACGAGCAGTACTTC; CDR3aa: CASSHGKGLAGLHEQYF
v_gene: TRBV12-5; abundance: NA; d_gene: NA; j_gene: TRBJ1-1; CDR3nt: TGTGCTAGTGGTTTGGAGCTAAACACTGAAGCTTTCTTT; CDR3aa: CASGLELNTEAFF
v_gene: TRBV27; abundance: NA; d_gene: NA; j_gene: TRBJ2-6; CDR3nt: TGTGCCAGCAGTTTATTGGGGGCCTCTGGGGCCAACGTCCTGACTTTC; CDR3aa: CASSLLGASGANVLTF
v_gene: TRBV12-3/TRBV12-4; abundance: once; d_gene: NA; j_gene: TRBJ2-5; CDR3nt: TGTGCCAGCAGTTTAGATAACCAAGAGACCCAGTACTTC; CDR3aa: CASSLDNQETQYF
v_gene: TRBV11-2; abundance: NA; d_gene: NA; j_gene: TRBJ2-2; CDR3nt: TGTGCCAGCAGTCAACAGCACACCGGGGAGCTGTTTTTT; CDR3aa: CASSQQHTGELFF
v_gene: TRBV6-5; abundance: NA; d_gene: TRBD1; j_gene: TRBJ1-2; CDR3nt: TGTGCCAGCAGCACAGGGGGCGACTATGGCTACACCTTC; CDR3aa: CASSTGGDYGYTF
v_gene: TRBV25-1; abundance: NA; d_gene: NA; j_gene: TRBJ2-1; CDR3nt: TGTGCCAGCCAAACTCAGGGCTACTCCTACAATGAGCAGTTCTTC; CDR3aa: CASQTQGYSYNEQFF
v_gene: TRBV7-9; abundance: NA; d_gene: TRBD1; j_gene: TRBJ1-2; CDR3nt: TGTGCCAGCAGCAAAGAACAGGGGCCCCTCTCCTTC; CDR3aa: CASSKEQGPLSF
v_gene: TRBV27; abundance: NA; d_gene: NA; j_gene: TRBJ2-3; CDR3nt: TGTGCCAGCAGTTTATTCGGTCGAGTAGCGCCAGATACGCAGTATTTT; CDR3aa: CASSLFGRVAPDTQYF
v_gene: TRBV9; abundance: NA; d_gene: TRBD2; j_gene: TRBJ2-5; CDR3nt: TGTGCCAGCAGTCGCAGTCCGCGGGGGGGCGAAGAGACCCAGTACTTC; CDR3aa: CASSRSPRGGEETQYF
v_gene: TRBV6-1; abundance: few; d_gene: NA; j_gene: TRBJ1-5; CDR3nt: TGTGCCAGCAGTGAGCGTAGCAATCAGCCCCAGCATTTT; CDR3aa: CASSERSNQPQHF
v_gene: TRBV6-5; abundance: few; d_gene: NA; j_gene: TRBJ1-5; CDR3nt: TGTGCCGTAAAGCGGACGTCAAATCAGCCCCAGCATTTT; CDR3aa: CAVKRTSNQPQHF
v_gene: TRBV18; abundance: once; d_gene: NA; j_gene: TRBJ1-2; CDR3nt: TGTGCCAGCTCACCAGTACAGTCAAACTATGGCTACACCTTC; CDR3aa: CASSPVQSNYGYTF
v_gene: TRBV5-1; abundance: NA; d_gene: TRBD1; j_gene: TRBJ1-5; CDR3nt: TGCGCCAGCAGTTTCACAGGGGATGGACAGCCCCAGCATTTT; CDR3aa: CASSFTGDGQPQHF
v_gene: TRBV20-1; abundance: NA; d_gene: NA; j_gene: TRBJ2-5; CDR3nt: TGCAGTGCTAGTTCCAGTCAAGAGACCCAGTACTTC; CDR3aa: CSASSSQETQYF
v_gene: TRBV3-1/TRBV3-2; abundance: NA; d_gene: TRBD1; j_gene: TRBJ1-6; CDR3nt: TGTGCCAGCAGCCAACGGGACAGGGAATCACCCCTCCACTTT; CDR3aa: CASSQRDRESPLHF
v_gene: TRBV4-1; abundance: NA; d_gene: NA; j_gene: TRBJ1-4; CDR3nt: TGCGCCAGCAGCCAAGGCTTCGGGGGGAATGAAAAACTGTTTTTT; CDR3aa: CASSQGFGGNEKLFF
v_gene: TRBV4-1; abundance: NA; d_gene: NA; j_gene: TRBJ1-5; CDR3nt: TGCGCCAGCAGCCAAGGGGGCGTAATCAATCAGCCCCAGCATTTT; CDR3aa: CASSQGGVINQPQHF
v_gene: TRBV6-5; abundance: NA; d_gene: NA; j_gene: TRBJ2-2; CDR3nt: TGTGCCAGCAACGCGATTAACACCGGGGAGCTGTTTTTT; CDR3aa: CASNAINTGELFF
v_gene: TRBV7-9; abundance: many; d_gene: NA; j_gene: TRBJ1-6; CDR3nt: TGTGCCAGCAGCTTAGCAGGGGATAATTCACCCCTCCACTTT; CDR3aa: CASSLAGDNSPLHF
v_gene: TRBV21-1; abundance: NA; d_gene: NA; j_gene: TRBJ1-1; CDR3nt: TGTGCCAGCAGTCTCCTGGGGGCCTGCACTGAAGCTTTCTTT; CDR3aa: CASSLLGACTEAFF
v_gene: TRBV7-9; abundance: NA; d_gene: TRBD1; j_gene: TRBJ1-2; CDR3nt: TGTGCCAGCAGCTTCCCAAGGGGACAGGGCACCTATGGCTACACCTTC; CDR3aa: CASSFPRGQGTYGYTF
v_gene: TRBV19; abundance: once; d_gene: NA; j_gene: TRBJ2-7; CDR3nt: TGTGCCAGTAGTATGCGGTCAGGGGGGTCCTACGAGCAGTACTTC; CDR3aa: CASSMRSGGSYEQYF
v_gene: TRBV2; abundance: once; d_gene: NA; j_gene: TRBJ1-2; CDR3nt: TGTGCCAGCACAGGTGGTCGTTATGGCTACACCTTC; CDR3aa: CASTGGRYGYTF